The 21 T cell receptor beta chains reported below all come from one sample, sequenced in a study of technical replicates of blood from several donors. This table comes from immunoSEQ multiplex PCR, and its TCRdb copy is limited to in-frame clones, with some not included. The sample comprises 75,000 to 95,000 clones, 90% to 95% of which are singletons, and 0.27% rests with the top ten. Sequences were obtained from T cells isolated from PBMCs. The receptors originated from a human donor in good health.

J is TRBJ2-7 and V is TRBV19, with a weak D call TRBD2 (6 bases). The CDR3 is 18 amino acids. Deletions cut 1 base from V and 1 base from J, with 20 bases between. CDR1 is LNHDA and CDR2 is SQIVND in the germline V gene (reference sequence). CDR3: CASSIGTPILANSYEQYF. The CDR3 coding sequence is TGTGCCAGTAGTATAGGAACCCCTATCCTAGCGAATTCCTACGAGCAGTACTTC.

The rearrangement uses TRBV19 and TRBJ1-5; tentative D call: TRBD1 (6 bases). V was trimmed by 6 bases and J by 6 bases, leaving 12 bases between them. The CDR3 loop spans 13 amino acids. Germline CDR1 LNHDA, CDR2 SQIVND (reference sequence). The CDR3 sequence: CASSPTGSQPQHF. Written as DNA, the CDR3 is TGTGCCAGTAGCCCGACAGGCAGTCAGCCCCAGCATTTT.

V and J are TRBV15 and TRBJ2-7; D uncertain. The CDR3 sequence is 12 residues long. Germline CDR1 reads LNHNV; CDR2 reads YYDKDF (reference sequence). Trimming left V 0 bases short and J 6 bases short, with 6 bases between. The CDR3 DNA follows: TGTGCCACCAGCAGAGATATGGCCGAGCAGTACTTC. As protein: CATSRDMAEQYF. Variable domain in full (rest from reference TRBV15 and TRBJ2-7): DAMVIQNPRYQVTQFGKPVTLSCSQTLNHNVMYWYQQKSSQAPKLLFHYYDKDFNNEADTPDNFQSRRPNTSFCFLDIRSPGLGDTAMYLCATSRDMAEQYFGPGTRLTVT.

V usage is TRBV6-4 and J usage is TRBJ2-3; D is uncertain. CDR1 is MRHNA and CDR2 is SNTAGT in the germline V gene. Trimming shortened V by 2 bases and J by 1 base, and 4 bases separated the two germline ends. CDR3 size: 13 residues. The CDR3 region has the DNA TGTGCCAGCAGTGACGGAGGCACAGATACGCAGTATTTT. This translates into CASSDGGTDTQYF.

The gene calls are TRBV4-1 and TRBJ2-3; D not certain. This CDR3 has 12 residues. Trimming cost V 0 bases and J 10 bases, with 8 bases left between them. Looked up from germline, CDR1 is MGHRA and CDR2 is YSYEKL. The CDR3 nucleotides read TGCGCCAGCAGCCAAGATCTAGTGGCGCAGTATTTT. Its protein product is CASSQDLVAQYF.

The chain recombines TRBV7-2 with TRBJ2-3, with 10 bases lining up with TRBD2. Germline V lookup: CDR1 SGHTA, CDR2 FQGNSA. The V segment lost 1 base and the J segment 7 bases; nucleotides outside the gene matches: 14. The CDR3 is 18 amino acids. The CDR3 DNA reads TGTGCCAGCAGCTTAGTAGAGATGGCTAGCGGGAGTCAAAATACGCAGTATTTT. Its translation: CASSLVEMASGSQNTQYF.

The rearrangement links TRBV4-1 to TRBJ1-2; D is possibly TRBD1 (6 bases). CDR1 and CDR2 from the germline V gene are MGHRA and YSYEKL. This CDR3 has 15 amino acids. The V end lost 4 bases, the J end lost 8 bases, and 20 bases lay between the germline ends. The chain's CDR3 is CASSPIQTDSRGYTF. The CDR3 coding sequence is TGCGCCAGCAGCCCTATTCAGACGGACAGCCGAGGCTACACCTTC.

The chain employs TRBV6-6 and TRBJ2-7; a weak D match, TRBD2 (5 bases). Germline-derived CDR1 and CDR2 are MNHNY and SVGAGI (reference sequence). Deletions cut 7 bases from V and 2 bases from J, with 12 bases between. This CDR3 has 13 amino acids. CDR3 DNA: TGTGCCAGCACGTCCGGGGTCACCTACGAGCAGTACTTC. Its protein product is CASTSGVTYEQYF.

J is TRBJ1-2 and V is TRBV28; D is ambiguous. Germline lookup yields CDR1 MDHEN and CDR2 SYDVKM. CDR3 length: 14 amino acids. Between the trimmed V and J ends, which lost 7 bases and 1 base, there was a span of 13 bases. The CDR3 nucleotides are TGTGCCAGCAATTCGCCTACGTTTAACTATGGCTACACCTTC. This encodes CASNSPTFNYGYTF.

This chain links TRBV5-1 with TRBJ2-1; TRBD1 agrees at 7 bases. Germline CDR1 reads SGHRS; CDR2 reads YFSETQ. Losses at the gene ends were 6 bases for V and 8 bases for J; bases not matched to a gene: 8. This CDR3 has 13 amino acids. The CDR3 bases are TGCGCCAGCAAGAGGGGGCTAGGAGATGAGCAGTTCTTC. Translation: CASKRGLGDEQFF. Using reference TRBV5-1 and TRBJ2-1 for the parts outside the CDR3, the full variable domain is KAGVTQTPRYLIKTRGQQVTLSCSPISGHRSVSWYQQTPGQGLQFLFEYFSETQRNKGNFPGRFSGRQFSNSRSEMNVSTLELGDSALYLCASKRGLGDEQFFGPGTRLTVL.

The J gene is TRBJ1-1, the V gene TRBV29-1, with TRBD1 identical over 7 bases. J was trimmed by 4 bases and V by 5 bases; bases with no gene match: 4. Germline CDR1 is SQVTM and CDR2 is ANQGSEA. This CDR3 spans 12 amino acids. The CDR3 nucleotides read TGCAGCGTTTCAGGGGGTGGCACTGAAGCTTTCTTT. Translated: CSVSGGGTEAFF.

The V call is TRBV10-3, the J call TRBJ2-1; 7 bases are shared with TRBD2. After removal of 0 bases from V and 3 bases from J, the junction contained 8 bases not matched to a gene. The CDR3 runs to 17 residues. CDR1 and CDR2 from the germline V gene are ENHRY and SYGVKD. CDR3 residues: CAISESRAGEGYNEQFF. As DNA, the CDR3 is TGTGCCATCAGTGAGTCACGGGCGGGAGAAGGCTACAATGAGCAGTTCTTC.

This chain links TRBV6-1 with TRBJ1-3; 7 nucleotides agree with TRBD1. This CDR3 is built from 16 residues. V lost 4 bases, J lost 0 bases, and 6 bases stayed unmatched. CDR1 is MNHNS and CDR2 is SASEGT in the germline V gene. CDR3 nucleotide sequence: TGTGCCAGCAGTGGCAGACAGGGACCCTCTGGAAACACCATATATTTT. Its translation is CASSGRQGPSGNTIYF.

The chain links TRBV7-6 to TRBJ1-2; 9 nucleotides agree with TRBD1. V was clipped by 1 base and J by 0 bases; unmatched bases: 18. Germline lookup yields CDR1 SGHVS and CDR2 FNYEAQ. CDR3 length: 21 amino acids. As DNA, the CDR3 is TGTGCCAGCAGCTTAGTCGGGACAGGGAGGAATCTTAGATCAGCTAACTATGGCTACACCTTC. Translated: CASSLVGTGRNLRSANYGYTF.

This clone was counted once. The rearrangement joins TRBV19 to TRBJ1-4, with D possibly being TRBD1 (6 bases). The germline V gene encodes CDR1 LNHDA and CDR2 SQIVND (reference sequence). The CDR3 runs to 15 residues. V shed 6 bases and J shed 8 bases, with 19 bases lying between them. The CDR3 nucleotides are TGTGCCAGTAGATCGCACCAGGGGAGAGGGGAAAAACTGTTTTTT. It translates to CASRSHQGRGEKLFF.

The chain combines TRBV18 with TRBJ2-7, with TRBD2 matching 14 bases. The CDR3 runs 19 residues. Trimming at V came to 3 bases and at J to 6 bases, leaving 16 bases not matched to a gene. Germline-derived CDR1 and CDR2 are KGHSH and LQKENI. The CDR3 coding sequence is TGTGCCAGCTCACCGGGGGGGACTAGCGGGAGTGTAGGAGTCCGCGAGCAGTACTTC. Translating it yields CASSPGGTSGSVGVREQYF.

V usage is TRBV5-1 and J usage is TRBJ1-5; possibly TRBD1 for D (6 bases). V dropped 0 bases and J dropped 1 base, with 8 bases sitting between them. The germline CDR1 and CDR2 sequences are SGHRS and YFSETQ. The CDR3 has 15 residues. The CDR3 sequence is CASSLGTASNQPQHF. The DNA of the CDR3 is TGCGCCAGCAGCTTGGGGACAGCGAGCAATCAGCCCCAGCATTTT. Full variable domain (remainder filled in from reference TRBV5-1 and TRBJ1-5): KAGVTQTPRYLIKTRGQQVTLSCSPISGHRSVSWYQQTPGQGLQFLFEYFSETQRNKGNFPGRFSGRQFSNSRSEMNVSTLELGDSALYLCASSLGTASNQPQHFGDGTRLSIL.

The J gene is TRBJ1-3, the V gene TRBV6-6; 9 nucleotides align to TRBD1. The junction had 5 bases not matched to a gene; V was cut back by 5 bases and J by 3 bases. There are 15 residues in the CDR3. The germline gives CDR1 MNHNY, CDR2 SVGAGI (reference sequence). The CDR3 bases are TGTGCCAGCAGTCGGGGACAGGGCAGTGGAAACACCATATATTTT. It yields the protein CASSRGQGSGNTIYF.

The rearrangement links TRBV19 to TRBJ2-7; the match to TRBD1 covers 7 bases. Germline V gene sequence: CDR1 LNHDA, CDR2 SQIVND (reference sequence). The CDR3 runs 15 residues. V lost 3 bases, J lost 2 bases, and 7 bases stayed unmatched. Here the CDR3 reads CASSILSGTAYEQYF. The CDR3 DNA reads TGTGCCAGTAGTATCCTTTCCGGGACAGCCTACGAGCAGTACTTC.

CDR3 sequence reads: CASSLEGRGRTDTQYF. In nucleotides, the CDR3 is TGTGCCAGCAGCTTAGAGGGGCGGGGTAGGACAGATACGCAGTATTTT. J is TRBJ2-3 and V is TRBV7-9, with D maybe TRBD2 (6 bases). The CDR3 has 16 residues. V dropped 1 base and J dropped 3 bases, with 14 bases sitting between them. Germline-derived CDR1 and CDR2 are SEHNR and FQNEAQ (reference sequence).

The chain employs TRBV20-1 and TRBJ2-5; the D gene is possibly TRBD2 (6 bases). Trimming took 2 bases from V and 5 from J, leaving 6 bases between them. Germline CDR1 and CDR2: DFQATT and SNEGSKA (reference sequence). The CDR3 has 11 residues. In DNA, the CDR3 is TGCAGTGCTAGACTAGCGGAGACCCAGTACTTC. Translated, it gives CSARLAETQYF.